A single T cell receptor (beta chain) is shown here with its context. The data derive from a study of blood T cell repertoires in COVID-19. In the study overall: Donors in the United States, Italy and Spain gave samples during acute or convalescent COVID-19. PBMCs, B-cell-depleted T cells, or T cells provided the cDNA or gDNA that made up the material.

Only in-frame clones appear in the TCRdb table, and some are missing; sequencing was by immunoSEQ multiplex PCR. Among about 200,000 clones listed, around nine tenths were seen once. The CDR3 sequence is 12 residues long. Trimming took 5 bases from V and 1 from J, leaving 8 bases between them. Germline CDR1 and CDR2: SQVTM and ANQGSEA. This sequence originates from a woman in her thirties or forties who had recovered from COVID-19. V is TRBV29-1 and J is TRBJ2-5; a weak D match, TRBD2 (5 bases). Sequencing was done on a sample of peripheral blood. The CDR3 loop reads CSVSRGQETQYF. The DNA of the CDR3 is TGCAGCGTTTCTCGGGGCCAAGAGACCCAGTACTTC.